This T cell receptor (beta chain) was identified during a study of blood T cell repertoires in COVID-19. V shed 7 bases, J shed 5 bases, and the junction held 8 bases outside the gene matches. CDR3 size: 15 residues. Per germline, CDR1 MNHEY and CDR2 SMNVEV (reference sequence). Produced via immunoSEQ multiplex PCR; TCRdb's table is partial and in-frame only. The sample carries just over 150,000 clones, 65% to 90% recorded once. The source of this sequence is a woman between 45 and 60 years old with acute or convalescent COVID-19. V usage is TRBV27 and J usage is TRBJ2-7, with 13 bases identical to TRBD2. Sequences were obtained from peripheral blood. CDR3 bases: TGTGCCAGCACCTCACTCGGACTAGCGGGAGACGAGCAGTACTTC. Its translation: CASTSLGLAGDEQYF.